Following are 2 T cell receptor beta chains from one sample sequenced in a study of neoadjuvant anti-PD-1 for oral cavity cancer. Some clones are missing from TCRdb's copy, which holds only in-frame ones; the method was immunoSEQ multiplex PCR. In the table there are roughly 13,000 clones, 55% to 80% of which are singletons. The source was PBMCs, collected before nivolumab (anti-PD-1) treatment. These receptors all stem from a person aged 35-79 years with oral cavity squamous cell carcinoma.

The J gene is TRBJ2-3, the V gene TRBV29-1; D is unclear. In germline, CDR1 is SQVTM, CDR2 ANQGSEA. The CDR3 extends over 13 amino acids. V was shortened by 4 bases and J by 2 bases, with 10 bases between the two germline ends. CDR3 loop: CSVVAVNTDTQYF. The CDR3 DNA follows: TGCAGCGTTGTCGCGGTCAACACAGATACGCAGTATTTT.

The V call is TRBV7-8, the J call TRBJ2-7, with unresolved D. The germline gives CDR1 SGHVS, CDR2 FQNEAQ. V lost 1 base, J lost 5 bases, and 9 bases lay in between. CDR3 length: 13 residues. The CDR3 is CASSLVDSDEQYF. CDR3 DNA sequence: TGTGCCAGCAGCTTAGTAGATTCCGACGAGCAGTACTTC. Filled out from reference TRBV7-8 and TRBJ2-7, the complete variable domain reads GAGVSQSPRYKVAKRGQDVALRCDPISGHVSLFWYQQALGQGPEFLTYFQNEAQLDKSGLPSDRFFAERPEGSVSTLKIQRTQQEDSAVYLCASSLVDSDEQYFGPGTRLTVT.